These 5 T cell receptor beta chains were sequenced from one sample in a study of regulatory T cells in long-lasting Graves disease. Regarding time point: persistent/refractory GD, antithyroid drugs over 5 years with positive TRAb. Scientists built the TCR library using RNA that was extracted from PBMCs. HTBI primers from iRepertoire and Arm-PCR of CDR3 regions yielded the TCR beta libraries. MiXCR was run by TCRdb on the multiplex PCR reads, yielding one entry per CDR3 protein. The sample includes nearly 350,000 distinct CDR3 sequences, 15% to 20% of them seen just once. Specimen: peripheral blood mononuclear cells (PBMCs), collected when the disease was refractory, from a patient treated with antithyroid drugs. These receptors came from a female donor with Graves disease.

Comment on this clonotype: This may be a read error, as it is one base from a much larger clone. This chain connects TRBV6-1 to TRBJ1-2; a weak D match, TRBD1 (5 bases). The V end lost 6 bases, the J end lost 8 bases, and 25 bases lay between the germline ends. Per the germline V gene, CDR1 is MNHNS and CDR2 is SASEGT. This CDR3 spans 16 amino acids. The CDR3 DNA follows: TGTGCCAGCAGAGATTCGGGGCAGCCTCCTGTACAGGGCTACACCTTC. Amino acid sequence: CASRDSGQPPVQGYTF.

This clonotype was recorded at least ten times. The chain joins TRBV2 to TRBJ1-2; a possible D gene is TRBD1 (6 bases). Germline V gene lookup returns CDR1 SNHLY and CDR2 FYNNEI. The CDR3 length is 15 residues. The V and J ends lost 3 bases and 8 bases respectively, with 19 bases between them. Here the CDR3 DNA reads TGTGCCAGCAGTGAGGTCGGGGGCCTAGTAAGCGGCTACACCTTC. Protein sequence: CASSEVGGLVSGYTF.

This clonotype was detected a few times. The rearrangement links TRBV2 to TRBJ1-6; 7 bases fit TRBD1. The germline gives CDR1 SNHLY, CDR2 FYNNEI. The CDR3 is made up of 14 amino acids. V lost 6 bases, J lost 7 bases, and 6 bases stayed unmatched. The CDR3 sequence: CASRAGGWNSPLHF. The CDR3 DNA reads TGTGCCAGCAGAGCAGGGGGTTGGAATTCACCCCTCCACTTT.

The chain's CDR3 is CASTAGRPGTQYF. CDR3 DNA: TGTGCCAGCACGGCGGGCAGGCCGGGGACCCAGTACTTC. V is TRBV7-9 and J is TRBJ2-5; a weak D match, TRBD2 (5 bases). Germline assignment: CDR1 SEHNR and CDR2 FQNEAQ (reference sequence). V shed 7 bases and J shed 7 bases, with 16 bases lying between them. The CDR3 extends over 13 amino acids.

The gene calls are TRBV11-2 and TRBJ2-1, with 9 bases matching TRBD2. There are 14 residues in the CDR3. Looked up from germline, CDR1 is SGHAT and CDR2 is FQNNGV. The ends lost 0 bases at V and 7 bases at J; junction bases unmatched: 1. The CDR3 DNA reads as TGTGCCAGCAGCTTAGAACTAGCGGGTAATGAGCAGTTCTTC. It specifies CASSLELAGNEQFF.